The present TCR beta chain was sequenced within a study of T cell repertoires in cytomegalovirus infection. The overall study: In public TCR beta signatures, there were indications of both CMV infection and matching HLA type.

The sample holds a few counts of this clonotype. Its antigen is as yet unknown. Study observations and caveats: The cumulative frequency of public TCR beta families distinguished individuals who carried CMV together with the relevant HLA. The ex vivo response was dominated by HLA-C-restricted CMV-specific TCR beta clonotypes.

CDR1 and CDR2 from the germline V gene are MDHEN and SYDVKM. J lost 8 bases, V lost 2 bases, and 5 bases had no gene match. This CDR3 is built from 15 residues. TCRdb called the reads again in MiXCR, with one record for every CDR3 protein. The sample records roughly 100,000 distinct CDR3 sequences, more than 15% being singletons. Sequencing input: PBMCs. The receptor's source is a human donor in good health (CMV status not recorded). Some clones in this sample may be carry-over from other donors' samples. The J gene is TRBJ2-1, the V gene TRBV28; 11 bases are a match to TRBD2. This chain's CDR3 is CASSLTSGGRYEQFF. The CDR3 nucleotides read TGTGCCAGCAGTTTAACTAGCGGGGGCCGGTATGAGCAGTTCTTC.